This T cell receptor beta chain was documented in a study of cytomegalovirus exposure and HLA in healthy donors (dated by TCRdb to 2017 to 2019). For the study in its entirety: In an earlier analysis of under 750 of the donors, 276 Gb of sequence data and 117 million unique TCR beta sequences from approximately 180 million T cells were reported. Donor age, sex, ethnicity and CMV serostatus were compiled alongside the repertoire data. The study was designed to test whether signatures of past pathogen exposure could be identified by cataloging public T cell receptors. A later genetic analysis took genome-wide SNP genotypes for about three fifths of the 666 donors and used that subset as a discovery cohort. The study profiled the T cell repertoires of hundreds of subjects by immunosequencing and related them to cytomegalovirus serostatus. On average, approximately 250,000 unique TCR beta nucleotide sequences were sequenced per donor among 398 genotyped donors of the cohort, with about 19% of those sequences being non-productive. Among the roughly 400 genotyped donors, roughly 80% belonged to the genetic ancestry cluster associated with self-reported Caucasian donors. A separate validation cohort of more than 100 different subjects was used in addition to the 666-subject first cohort. HLA typing covered class I and class II loci at four-digit resolution. To predict cytomegalovirus infection status, the study combined high-throughput TCR immunosequencing, statistical association of individual TCRs with disease status, and machine learning. Five DR-DQ haplotypes were handled as single units for association and clustering, since linkage in the cohort was strong. In an earlier analysis of 500 to 650 of the donors, high-throughput TCR beta sequencing was used to judge whether each TCR beta V gene segment behaved as functional or pseudogenic. In a later analysis, previously published TCR beta repertoires from about 670 donors were re-analyzed and high-resolution HLA genotyping was added so that TCR occurrence patterns could be studied. All discovery cohort repertoires had been generated using a single sequencing platform. Rather than using new phenotypic data, the later analysis identified candidate immune exposures from TCR beta sequences and from how often those sequences occurred across donors. Approximately 310 gigabases of sequencing data and around 80 million unique TCR sequences made up an early release that covered approximately 650 HLA-typed donors. Typing coverage differed by locus: A, B, C, DRB1 and DQB1 were typed in roughly 629-640 donors, DQA1 in about 510, DPA1 in 600 to 610, and DPB1 in just under 490. The research as a whole found: The study listed 164 TCR beta chains as associated with cytomegalovirus. Because HLA typing was unavailable for some donors at each locus, only the typed subset was used in association tests. In both the original and validation cohorts, the classifier was reported to diagnose cytomegalovirus status with high specificity and sensitivity. The sequencing pipeline was judged likely to have produced a cluster of highly shared sequence variants as a technical artifact. In a later analysis, HLA-associated TCR beta chains were found to be more clonally expanded and to have lower generation probabilities than equally common non-associated chains. Strong co-occurrence of HLA alleles, especially DR and DQ, made assigning TCR associations to individual alleles difficult. The only immune exposure information available for the cohort was CMV serostatus. V-gene and J-gene trimming of TCR beta chains was associated with a missense DCLRE1C variant in a later genetic analysis, and the association was replicated in an independent cohort. This cohort had only TCR beta chains sequenced, and the lack of alpha or paired-chain data limited which features could be detected. In a later analysis, several top co-occurrence clusters were reported to appear linked to parvovirus B19, influenza, CMV and Epstein-Barr virus. Most TCR sequences were observed very rarely across donors, whereas some public TCRs were present in many individuals. The authors suggested that the approach could potentially be extended to other disease states and immunological phenotypes. In a later analysis, TCR association rates were found to vary across HLA loci, with the most associated TCRs seen for DRB1 alleles and the fewest for HLA-C alleles. A further reported finding was that TCR beta sequences accurately predicted the HLA-A and HLA-B alleles for most subjects in the first cohort. Because the 87-base-pair reads could not distinguish some IMGT-functional V segments, including TRBV6-2 and TRBV6-3, those segments were excluded. In an earlier analysis of around 500 of the donors, most TCR beta V segments appeared in productive rearrangements about 87% or about 30% of the time, broadly matching IMGT annotations. Specific HLA alleles were associated with over 15,000 TCR beta sequences at a false discovery rate of 0.05 in a later analysis. The earlier analysis of some 540 of the donors excluded about 16 rarely observed V segments, including chromosome 9 orphons, because counts were too low. A few of the identified cytomegalovirus-associated TCR beta chains were confirmed in vitro to be specific for cytomegalovirus antigens. Compared with the roughly 600-donor mean, donors in an Asian-associated ancestry cluster had fewer N-insertions in productive TCRs, according to a later genetic analysis. Linkage disequilibrium might explain the correlated functional status among segregating V segments, but an unknown experimental factor could not be ruled out. A later analysis found that most CMV-associated TCR beta chains appeared HLA-restricted, with HLA associations seemingly driven largely by CMV exposure. Presence/absence analyses assumed roughly uniform sequencing depth across donors, an assumption that may not hold.

This clone came up a few times. Its antigen is still unknown. No much larger clone exists at a distance of one base, and base qualities are not known. Libraries came from the immunoSEQ multiplex PCR assay. For the multiplex PCR, a mixture combining 60 forward primers for TCR Vbeta segments and 13 reverse primers for TCR Jbeta segments was used. The CDR3 region of rearranged TCR beta genes was amplified from genomic DNA with a multiplex PCR assay. The Illumina HiSeq System was used to sequence the amplified TCR beta libraries as 87-base-pair reads. On the study's bioinformatics: A later analysis counted approximately 74 million unique TCR beta chains across the 650 to 800 repertoires, and 10 million to 12 million of these chains were shared by at least two donors. To remove PCR and sequencing errors, raw reads were error-corrected and collapsed into unique sequences using a nearest-neighbor algorithm that merged closely related sequences. CDR3 sequences were aligned to IMGT reference sequences to assign V, D and J gene segments. For a sequence to be retained, a match of at least six nucleotides was required to both a V gene segment and a J gene segment. A rearrangement was called productive if the CDR3 had no stop codons and remained in frame with V and J, and every other rearrangement was called non-productive. CDR3 was defined by IMGT convention, running from the second conserved V-encoded cysteine to the conserved J-encoded phenylalanine. Sequences without an unambiguous match to a single V gene segment were excluded from the earlier analysis of 587 of the donors. An earlier analysis of several hundred of the donors classified V segments as functional when productive rearrangements were above 56.7% and as segregating when the standard deviation between donors was above 5%. A statistical classification framework was built to diagnose cytomegalovirus status from the catalog of TCR beta chain sequences. A later analysis assigned V and J genes by comparing TCR nucleotide sequences with IMGT/GENE-DB human TR gene sequences. In a later analysis, CDR3 sequences and most-parsimonious VDJ recombination scenarios were assigned using the TCRdist pipeline. In a later analysis, each TCR beta chain was defined by its CDR3 amino acid sequence together with its V-gene family, and reads lacking a unique V-gene family were excluded. A later analysis removed several hundred highly shared, low-generation-probability nucleotide sequences to deal with suspected cross-contamination and a sequencing artifact. For each public chain, a later analysis derived a clonal expansion index from normalized ranks of inferred template counts within each repertoire. A later analysis computed generation probabilities with a VDJ recombination model fitted to out-of-frame rearrangements, and checked the results against IGoR. In a later analysis, TCR-TCR, TCR-HLA and TCR-CMV co-occurrence was scored with hypergeometric tests, and a repertoire-size bias correction was applied to TCR pairs. A later analysis estimated false discovery rates by permuting HLA or CMV assignments 20 times. A later analysis grouped co-occurring TCRs with DBSCAN, adding TCRdist sequence similarity when clustering within HLA-allele-positive subsets. For co-occurrence clustering, repertoires with fewer than 30,000 or more than 120,000 public chains were excluded, along with several repertoires with anomalous nucleotide sharing. As stored in TCRdb, this immuneACCESS dataset retains in-frame rearrangements with V and J assigned. A fraction of the clones does not appear; measured against another copy, unresolved V genes explain less than half of the discrepancy, and the remainder lacks a known reason. V and J calls and clone size are given by that table; D and trimming were obtained from the DNA. The table for this sample lists about 63,000 clones; approximately 71% of them were counted only once. The ten largest clones capture 5.4% of the sample.

There are 15 amino acids in the CDR3, from cysteine to phenylalanine inclusive. Here the CDR3 DNA is all that survives: 45 bases in frame from base 1. Reading the germline V gene gives CDR1 SGHRS and CDR2 YFSETQ. Trimming at the junction amounts to 0 bases on V and 5 bases on J, and the germline ends lie 11 bases apart. The cohort was made up of approximately 670 healthy bone marrow donors. At the time of sampling, every cohort member was nominally healthy, though immune exposures that went unrecorded were likely present. The donor tested CMV seronegative, placing the donor among the 350 to 400 seronegative members of the cohort. Each donor provided a peripheral blood sample, and peripheral blood mononuclear cells were used for TCR beta sequencing. The Qiagen DNeasy Blood Extraction Kit was used to extract genomic DNA from the blood cell samples.

The chain links TRBV5-1 with TRBJ2-2, with the identity of the D gene unclear. This clonotype originated in a man in his forties or fifties in good health and CMV-seronegative. The sample was PBMCs. At the DNA level, the sequence is TGCGCCAGCAGCTTGGCGACGCGGCGTACCGGGGAGCTGTTTTTT. Its translation is CASSLATRRTGELFF. Joined to the reference TRBV5-1 and TRBJ2-2 proteins, this CDR3 gives the full variable domain: KAGVTQTPRYLIKTRGQQVTLSCSPISGHRSVSWYQQTPGQGLQFLFEYFSETQRNKGNFPGRFSGRQFSNSRSEMNVSTLELGDSALYLCASSLATRRTGELFFGEGSRLTVL.